The sample holds a few counts of the clone carrying this T cell receptor beta chain. Its antigen is currently unknown. The data originate from a study of vaccination and CD4 T cells after COVID-19. Study-level results: The study found median SARS-CoV-2-reactive clonotypes rising from 21 to 38, not significantly.

Stated treatment: approximately 9-day PBMC culture with coronavirus spike peptide pools or control peptides (ViraFEST assay). Each of days 3 and 7 saw half the medium replaced by fresh IL-2 medium. Culture proceeded for about 10 days, and CD4+ T cells were then isolated by negative selection. The CDR3 extends over 13 amino acids. CDR1 and CDR2 from the germline V gene are ENHRY and SYGVKD. Trimming took 8 bases from V and 2 from J, leaving 12 bases between them. Once obtained from cultured CD4+ T cells, the DNA was sequenced using the Oncomine TCR Beta short-read assay. MiXCR was run by TCRdb on the PCR reads, yielding one entry per CDR3 protein. Found here are more than 15,000 distinct CDR3 sequences, around three fifths of them singletons; the top ten hold roughly 7.7%.

The chain links TRBV10-3 to TRBJ1-2, with a weak D call TRBD1 (5 bases). This sequence originates from a human donor who had recovered from COVID-19. Input material: CD4+ T cells from blood, cultured in vitro. This CDR3 is CAIGRRENYGYTF. In nucleotides, the CDR3 is TGTGCCATCGGTCGCAGGGAGAACTATGGCTACACCTTC.